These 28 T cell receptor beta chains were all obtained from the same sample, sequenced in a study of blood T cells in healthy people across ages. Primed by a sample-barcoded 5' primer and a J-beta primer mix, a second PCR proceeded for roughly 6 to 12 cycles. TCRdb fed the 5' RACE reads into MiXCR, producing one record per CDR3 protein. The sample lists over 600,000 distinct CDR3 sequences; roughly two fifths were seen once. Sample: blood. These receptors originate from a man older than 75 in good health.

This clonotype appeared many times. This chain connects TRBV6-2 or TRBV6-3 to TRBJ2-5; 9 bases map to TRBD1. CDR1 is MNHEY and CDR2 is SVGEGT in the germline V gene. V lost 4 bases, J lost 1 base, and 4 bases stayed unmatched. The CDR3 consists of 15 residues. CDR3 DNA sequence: TGTGCCAGCAGTTCCCCGACAGGGGGCCAAGAGACCCAGTACTTC. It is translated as CASSSPTGGQETQYF.

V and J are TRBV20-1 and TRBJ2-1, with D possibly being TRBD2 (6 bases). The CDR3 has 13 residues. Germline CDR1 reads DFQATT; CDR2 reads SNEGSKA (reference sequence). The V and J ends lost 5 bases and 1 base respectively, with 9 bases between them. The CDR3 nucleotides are TGCAGTGCTTGGGACTCATCCTACAATGAGCAGTTCTTC. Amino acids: CSAWDSSYNEQFF.

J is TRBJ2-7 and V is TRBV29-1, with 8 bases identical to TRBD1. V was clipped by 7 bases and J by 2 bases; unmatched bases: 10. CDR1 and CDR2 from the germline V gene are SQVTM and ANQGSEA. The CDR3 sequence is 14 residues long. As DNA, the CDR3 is TGCAGCGCCTGGTCCACAGGGGGGACCTACGAGCAGTACTTC. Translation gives CSAWSTGGTYEQYF.

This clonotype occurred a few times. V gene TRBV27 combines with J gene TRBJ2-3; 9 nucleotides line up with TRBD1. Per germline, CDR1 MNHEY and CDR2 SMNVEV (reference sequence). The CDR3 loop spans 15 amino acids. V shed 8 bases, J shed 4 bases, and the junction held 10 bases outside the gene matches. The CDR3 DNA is TGTGCCAGCTCATTCGACGGACAGGGGTCAGATACGCAGTATTTT. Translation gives CASSFDGQGSDTQYF.

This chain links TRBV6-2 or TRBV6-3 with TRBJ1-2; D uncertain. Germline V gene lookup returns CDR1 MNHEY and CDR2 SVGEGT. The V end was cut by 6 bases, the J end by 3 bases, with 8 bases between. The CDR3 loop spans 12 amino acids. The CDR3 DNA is TGTGCCAGCAGCCCAATGGACTATGGCTACACCTTC. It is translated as CASSPMDYGYTF.

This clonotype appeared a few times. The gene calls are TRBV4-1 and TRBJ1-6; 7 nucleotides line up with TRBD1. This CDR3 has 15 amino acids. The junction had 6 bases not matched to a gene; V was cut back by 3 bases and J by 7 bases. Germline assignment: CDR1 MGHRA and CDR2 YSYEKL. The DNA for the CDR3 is TGCGCCAGCAGCCAGACGACAGGGATCAATTCACCCCTCCACTTT. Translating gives CASSQTTGINSPLHF.

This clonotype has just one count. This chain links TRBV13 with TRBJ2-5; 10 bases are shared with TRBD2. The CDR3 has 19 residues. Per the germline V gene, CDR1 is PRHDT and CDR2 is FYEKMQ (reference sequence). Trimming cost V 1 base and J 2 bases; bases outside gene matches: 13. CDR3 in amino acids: CASSLDWGRTSGSQETQYF. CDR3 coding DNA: TGTGCCAGCAGCTTAGATTGGGGACGGACTAGCGGAAGTCAAGAGACCCAGTACTTC.

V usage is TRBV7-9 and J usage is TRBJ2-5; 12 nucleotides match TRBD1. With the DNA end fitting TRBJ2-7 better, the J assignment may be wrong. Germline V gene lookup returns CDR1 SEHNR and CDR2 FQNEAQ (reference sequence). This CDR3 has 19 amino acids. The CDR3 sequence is CASSTYIGTGGLTPYEQYF. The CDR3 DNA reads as TGTGCCAGCAGCACCTACATAGGGACAGGGGGCCTAACCCCTTACGAGCAGTACTTC.

The CDR3 nucleotides read TGCGCCAGCAGTCTGGACAGGGTGGACCGGCTACAGCATTTT. Translation: CASSLDRVDRLQHF. This chain uses TRBV4-1 with TRBJ1-5; 8 nucleotides match TRBD1. Germline trimming cut 6 bases from V and 13 bases from J; bases unmatched to any gene: 14. The germline gives CDR1 MGHRA, CDR2 YSYEKL. The CDR3 contains 14 residues.

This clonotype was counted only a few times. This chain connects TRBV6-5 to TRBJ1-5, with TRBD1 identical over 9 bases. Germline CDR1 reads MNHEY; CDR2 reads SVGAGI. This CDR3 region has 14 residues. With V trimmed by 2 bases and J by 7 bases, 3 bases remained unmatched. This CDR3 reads CASSYQDRGQPQHF. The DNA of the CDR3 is TGTGCCAGCAGTTACCAAGACAGGGGGCAGCCCCAGCATTTT.

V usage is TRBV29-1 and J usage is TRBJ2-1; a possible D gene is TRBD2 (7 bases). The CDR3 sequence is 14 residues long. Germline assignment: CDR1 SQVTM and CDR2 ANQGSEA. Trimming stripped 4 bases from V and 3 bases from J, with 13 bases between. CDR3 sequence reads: CSVGVGGVYNEQFF. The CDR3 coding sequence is TGCAGCGTTGGGGTAGGGGGGGTCTACAATGAGCAGTTCTTC.

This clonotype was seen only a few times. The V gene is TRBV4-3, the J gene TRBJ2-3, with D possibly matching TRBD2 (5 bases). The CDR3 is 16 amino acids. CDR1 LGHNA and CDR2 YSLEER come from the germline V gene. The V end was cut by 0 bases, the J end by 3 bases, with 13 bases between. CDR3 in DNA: TGCGCCAGCAGCCAAGAGCTAGCAGCTTCAACAGATACGCAGTATTTT. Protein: CASSQELAASTDTQYF.

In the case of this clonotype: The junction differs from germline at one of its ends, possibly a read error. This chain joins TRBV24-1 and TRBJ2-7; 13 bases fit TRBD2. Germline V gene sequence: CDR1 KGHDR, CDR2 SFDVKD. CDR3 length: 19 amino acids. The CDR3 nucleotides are TGTGCCACCAGTGGTCCGACTAGCGGGAGGACTACGACCTCCTACGAGCGGTACTTC. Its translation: CATSGPTSGRTTTSYERYF.

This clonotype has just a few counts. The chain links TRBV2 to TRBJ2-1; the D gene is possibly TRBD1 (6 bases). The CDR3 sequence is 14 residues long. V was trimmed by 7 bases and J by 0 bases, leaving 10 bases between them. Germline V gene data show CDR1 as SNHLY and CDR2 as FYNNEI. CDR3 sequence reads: CASNGQSSYNEQFF. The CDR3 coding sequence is TGTGCCAGCAATGGACAGAGCTCCTACAATGAGCAGTTCTTC.

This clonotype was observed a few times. CDR3 coding DNA: TGTGCCAGCAGCCCACAGGGTATTGAGCAGTTCTTC. Translation gives CASSPQGIEQFF. V and J are TRBV14 and TRBJ2-1; D may be TRBD1 (6 bases). The CDR3 runs 12 residues. CDR1 is SGHDN and CDR2 is FVKESK in the germline V gene. V lost 4 bases, J lost 9 bases, and 10 bases lay in between.

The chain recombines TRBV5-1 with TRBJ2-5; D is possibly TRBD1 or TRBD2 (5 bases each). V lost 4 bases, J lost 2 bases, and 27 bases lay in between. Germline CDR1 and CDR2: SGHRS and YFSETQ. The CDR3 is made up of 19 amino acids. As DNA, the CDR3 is TGCGCCAGCAGCGGACGCGCAGGGAGATATATGACGTTTCAAGAGACCCAGTACTTC. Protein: CASSGRAGRYMTFQETQYF.

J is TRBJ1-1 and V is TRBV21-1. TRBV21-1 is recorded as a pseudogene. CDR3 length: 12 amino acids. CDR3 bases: TGTGCCAGCAGCAGGTGGAACACTGAAGCTTTCTTT. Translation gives CASSRWNTEAFF.

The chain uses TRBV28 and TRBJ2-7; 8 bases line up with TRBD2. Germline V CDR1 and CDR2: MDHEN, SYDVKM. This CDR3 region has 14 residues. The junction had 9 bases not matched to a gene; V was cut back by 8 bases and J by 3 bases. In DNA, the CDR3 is TGTGCCAGCGGGACACTAGCGGAAAGCTACGAGCAGTACTTC. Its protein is CASGTLAESYEQYF.

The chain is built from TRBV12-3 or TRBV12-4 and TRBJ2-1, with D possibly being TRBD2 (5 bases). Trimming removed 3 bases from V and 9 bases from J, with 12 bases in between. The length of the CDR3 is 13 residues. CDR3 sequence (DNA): TGTGCCAGCAGTTTTGCGGGTTTGAGTGAGCAGTTCTTC. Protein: CASSFAGLSEQFF.

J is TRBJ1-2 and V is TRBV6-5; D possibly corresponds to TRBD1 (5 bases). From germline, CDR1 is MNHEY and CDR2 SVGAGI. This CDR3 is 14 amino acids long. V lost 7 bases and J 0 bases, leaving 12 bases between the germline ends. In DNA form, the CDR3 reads TGTGCCAGCACCCTAGGGGCCTCTAACTATGGCTACACCTTC. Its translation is CASTLGASNYGYTF.

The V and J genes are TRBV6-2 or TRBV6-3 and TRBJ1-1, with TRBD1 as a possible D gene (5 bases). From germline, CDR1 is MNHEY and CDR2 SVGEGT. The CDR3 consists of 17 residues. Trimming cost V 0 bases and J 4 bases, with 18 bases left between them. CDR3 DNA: TGTGCCAGCAGTTACTCCCCCTCGCAGGGCACTCTCACTGAAGCTTTCTTT. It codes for CASSYSPSQGTLTEAFF.

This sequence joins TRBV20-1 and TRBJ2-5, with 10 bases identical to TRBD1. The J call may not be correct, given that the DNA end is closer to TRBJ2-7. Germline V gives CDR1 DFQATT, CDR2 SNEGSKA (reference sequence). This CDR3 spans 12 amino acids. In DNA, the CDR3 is TGCAGTGCGCTGACAGGGGGCTCCGAGCAGTACTTC. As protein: CSALTGGSEQYF.

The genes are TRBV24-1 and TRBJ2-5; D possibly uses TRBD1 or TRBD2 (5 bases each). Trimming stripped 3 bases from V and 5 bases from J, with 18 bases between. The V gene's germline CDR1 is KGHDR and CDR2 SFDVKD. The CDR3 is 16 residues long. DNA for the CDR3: TGTGCCACCAGTGATGCCCTCTTTGGGGGAGTGGAGACCCAGTACTTC. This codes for CATSDALFGGVETQYF.

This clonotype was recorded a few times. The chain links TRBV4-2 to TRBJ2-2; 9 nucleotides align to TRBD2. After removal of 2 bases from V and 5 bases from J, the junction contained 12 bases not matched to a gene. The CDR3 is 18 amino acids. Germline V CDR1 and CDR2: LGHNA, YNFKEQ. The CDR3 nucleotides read TGTGCCAGCAGCCAATTTGCGGGGGGGCTTACGGGTACCGGGGAGCTGTTTTTT. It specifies CASSQFAGGLTGTGELFF.

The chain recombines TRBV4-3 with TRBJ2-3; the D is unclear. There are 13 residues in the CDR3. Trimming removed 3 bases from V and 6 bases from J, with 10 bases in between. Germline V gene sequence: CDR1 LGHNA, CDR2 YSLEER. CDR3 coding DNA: TGCGCCAGCAGCCAGGGTTTACGCGATACGCAGTATTTT. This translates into CASSQGLRDTQYF.

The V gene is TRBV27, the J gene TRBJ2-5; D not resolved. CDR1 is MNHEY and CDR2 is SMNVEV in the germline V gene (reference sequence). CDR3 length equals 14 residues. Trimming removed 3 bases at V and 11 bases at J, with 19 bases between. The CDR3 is CASSLRQWGTEQYF. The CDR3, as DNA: TGTGCCAGCAGTTTGCGGCAGTGGGGTACTGAGCAGTACTTC.

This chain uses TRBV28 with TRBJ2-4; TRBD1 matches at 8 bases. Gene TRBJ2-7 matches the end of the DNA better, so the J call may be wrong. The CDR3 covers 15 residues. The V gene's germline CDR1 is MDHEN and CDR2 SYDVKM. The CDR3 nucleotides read TGTGCCAGCAGTTTATCTACAGGGGGGAGCATCGAGCAGTACTTC. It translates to CASSLSTGGSIEQYF.

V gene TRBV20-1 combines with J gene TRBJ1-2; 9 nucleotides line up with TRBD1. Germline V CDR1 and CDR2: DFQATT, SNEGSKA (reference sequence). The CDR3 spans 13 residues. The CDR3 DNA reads TGCAGCCAGAGGGGACAGGGTTGGGATGGCTACACCTTC. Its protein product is CSQRGQGWDGYTF.